The source of this TCR beta chain is a study of Ad26.COV2.S vaccination and SARS-CoV-2 variants. Produced via immunoSEQ multiplex PCR; TCRdb's table is partial and in-frame only. The sample lists about 350,000 clones; 70% to 90% were seen once. The CDR3 runs to 15 residues. The germline V and J ends were trimmed by 2 bases and 5 bases, with 15 bases remaining between them. Germline V CDR1 and CDR2: SEHNR, FQNEAQ (reference sequence). Stated treatment: 15 to 20 received Ad26.COV2.S at low or high dose, single or two shots; about 5 received placebo; per-sample allocation not given. Sampling occurred on day 63 after the first vaccine or placebo injection. A Boston adult aged 18-55 years was the donor.

This TCR was recovered from a person aged 18-60 years who received the Ad26.COV2.S COVID-19 vaccine or a placebo. The V and J genes are TRBV7-9 and TRBJ2-5; D is perhaps TRBD1 (5 bases). The input for sequencing was peripheral blood, taken in a trial of Ad26.COV2.S vaccine versus placebo. CDR3 region: CASSLQPQGSETQYF. CDR3 DNA sequence: TGTGCCAGCAGCTTACAACCTCAGGGTAGCGAGACCCAGTACTTC.